The sequence of this T cell receptor (beta chain) was determined in a study of blood T cells in healthy people across ages. Then a second PCR, running about 6 to 12 cycles, was carried out with a sample-barcoded 5' primer and a J-beta primer mix. Each sample provided no less than 2.5 million CDR3-containing paired-end reads. TCRdb fed the 5' RACE reads into MiXCR, producing one record per CDR3 protein. Here the sample spans approximately 830,000 distinct CDR3 sequences, under 80% being singletons. Germline CDR1 reads SQVTM; CDR2 reads ANQGSEA. V was trimmed by 6 bases and J by 2 bases, leaving 14 bases between them. There are 13 residues in the CDR3. Each of the donors had 9 to 10 milliliters of peripheral blood drawn into EDTA-treated Vacutainer tubes.

The chain has TRBV29-1 and TRBJ2-7; possibly TRBD1 for D (6 bases). Sequencing input: blood. This clonotype was sampled from a man aged 30 to 39 in good health. CDR3 protein: CSVTGTETYEQYF. The CDR3 coding sequence is TGCAGCGTCACAGGGACGGAAACCTACGAGCAGTACTTC.